Each of the 18 T cell receptor beta chains below was sequenced from the same sample in a study of T cell repertoires in cytomegalovirus infection. MiXCR, applied by TCRdb to the reads, yields one record per CDR3 protein. The table lists roughly 500,000 distinct CDR3 sequences, approximately 10% of them singletons. Sequencing was performed on PBMCs. These receptors were taken from a human donor in good health (CMV status not recorded). Some clones in this sample may be carry-over from other donors' samples.

The chain combines TRBV28 with TRBJ2-7, with D hard to call. V was cut by 8 bases and J by 8 bases, with 16 bases left in between. Per germline, CDR1 MDHEN and CDR2 SYDVKM. The CDR3 spans 12 residues. In DNA form, the CDR3 reads TGTGCCAGCGTGGGTCCCGGCTGGAAGCAGTACTTC. Protein: CASVGPGWKQYF.

This clonotype was recorded at least ten times. The V gene is TRBV7-9, the J gene TRBJ2-2; 9 positions match TRBD1. CDR3 size: 14 residues. Trimming took 5 bases from V and 5 from J; bases not matched to a gene: 3. CDR1 SEHNR and CDR2 FQNEAQ come from the germline V gene (reference sequence). CDR3 DNA sequence: TGTGCCAGCAGCCCGGGGACAGGGACCGGGGAGCTGTTTTTT. Translated, it gives CASSPGTGTGELFF.

This clonotype was observed at least ten times. The genes are TRBV6-1 and TRBJ2-5; the match to TRBD1 covers 7 bases. V trimming: 6 bases; J trimming: 4 bases; junction bases outside the gene matches: 11. From germline, CDR1 is MNHNS and CDR2 SASEGT. The CDR3 covers 15 residues. CDR3 loop: CASRETGHRGETQYF. CDR3 nucleotides: TGTGCCAGCAGGGAGACAGGGCACAGAGGAGAGACCCAGTACTTC.

This clonotype was seen at least ten times. The genes are TRBV7-9 and TRBJ1-6; a weak D match, TRBD1 (6 bases). The V gene's germline CDR1 is SEHNR and CDR2 FQNEAQ (reference sequence). CDR3 length: 17 amino acids. V was cut by 0 bases and J by 3 bases, with 12 bases left in between. CDR3 coding DNA: TGTGCCAGCAGCTTAGCTCGCCAGGGGATCTATAATTCACCCCTCCACTTT. This encodes CASSLARQGIYNSPLHF.

The chain employs TRBV5-1 and TRBJ1-4, with 7 bases aligning to TRBD1. Trimming removed 4 bases from V and 6 bases from J; junction bases left unmatched: 9. The CDR3 covers 15 residues. Germline V gives CDR1 SGHRS, CDR2 YFSETQ. The CDR3, as DNA: TGCGCCAGCAGCCCGAGGGGACAGAGATATGAAAAACTGTTTTTT. This sequence encodes CASSPRGQRYEKLFF.

This clonotype was observed many times. This sequence joins TRBV14 and TRBJ1-1; D might be TRBD1 (5 bases). The V end was cut by 2 bases, the J end by 4 bases, with 14 bases between. Germline V gene data show CDR1 as SGHDN and CDR2 as FVKESK. The CDR3 sequence is 15 residues long. Here the CDR3 DNA reads TGTGCCAGCAGCCAAACTCTGACAGTACCCACTGAAGCTTTCTTT. Amino acid sequence: CASSQTLTVPTEAFF.

This clonotype was recorded many times. The chain couples TRBV6-6 to TRBJ1-5; D perhaps matches TRBD1 (5 bases). CDR1 is MNHNY and CDR2 is SVGAGI in the germline V gene (reference sequence). This CDR3 spans 14 amino acids. V gave up 8 bases and J gave up 7 bases, with 18 bases separating them. The CDR3 bases are TGTGCCAGCCGGGGGGTGAGGGCAGTCCAGCCCCAGCATTTT. Translating gives CASRGVRAVQPQHF.

Comments on this clonotype: A single base separates this from a much larger clone, so it may be a read error. V is TRBV11-3 and J is TRBJ2-3; 12 nucleotides line up with TRBD1. This CDR3 is 15 amino acids long. Germline CDR1 is SGHNT and CDR2 is YENEEA. The CDR3, as DNA: TGTGTCAGCAGCTCCCGGGACAGGGGGCCGGATACGCAGTATTTT. It yields the protein CVSSSRDRGPDTQYF.

This chain connects TRBV29-1 to TRBJ1-2, with D tentatively TRBD1 (5 bases). This CDR3 is 14 amino acids long. V dropped 6 bases and J dropped 2 bases, with 16 bases sitting between them. Germline CDR1 and CDR2: SQVTM and ANQGSEA. The CDR3 coding sequence is TGCAGCGTCCCCGTGGCAGGGTCCAACTATGGCTACACCTTC. It specifies CSVPVAGSNYGYTF. Looking up the rest from reference TRBV29-1 and TRBJ1-2 gives the full variable domain: SAVISQKPSRDICQRGTSLTIQCQVDSQVTMMFWYRQQPGQSLTLIATANQGSEATYESGFVIDKFPISRPNLTFSTLTVSNMSPEDSSIYLCSVPVAGSNYGYTFGSGTRLTVV.

This clonotype was picked up many times. The chain employs TRBV27 and TRBJ2-3, with D possibly being TRBD2 (6 bases). This CDR3 has 14 residues. Germline assignment: CDR1 MNHEY and CDR2 SMNVEV (reference sequence). V lost 7 bases to trimming and J lost 6 bases, with 17 bases between them. The CDR3 sequence: CASNAGTPSDTQYF. For the CDR3, the DNA is TGTGCCAGCAATGCGGGAACGCCTTCGGATACGCAGTATTTT.

The rearrangement uses TRBV5-4 and TRBJ2-1, with 10 bases identical to TRBD1. The germline gives CDR1 SGHNT, CDR2 YYREEE (reference sequence). With 7 bases clipped from V and 5 bases from J, the junction kept 3 bases outside the gene matches. The CDR3 length is 13 residues. The DNA of the CDR3 is TGTGCCAGCCACGGGACAGGGGACAATGAGCAGTTCTTC. This codes for CASHGTGDNEQFF.

This clonotype came up many times. The CDR3 DNA reads as TGTGCCAGCAGCTTAATTACAGGGGGTTACAATGAGCAGTTCTTC. Translation: CASSLITGGYNEQFF. This chain uses TRBV7-8 with TRBJ2-1; 8 nucleotides line up with TRBD1. From germline, CDR1 is SGHVS and CDR2 FQNEAQ. The CDR3 has 15 amino acids. The J segment lost 4 bases and the V segment lost 2 bases, leaving 4 bases of the junction unmatched.

This clonotype was detected ten times or more. The chain has TRBV28 and TRBJ2-1, with D possibly TRBD2 on 7 matching bases. V shed 6 bases and J shed 7 bases, with 16 bases lying between them. CDR3 size: 14 residues. CDR1 is MDHEN and CDR2 is SYDVKM in the germline V gene. CDR3 DNA: TGTGCCAGCAGAGGGGGGGTAGTGAGGAATGAGCAGTTCTTC. Its translation is CASRGGVVRNEQFF.

The gene calls are TRBV12-3 or TRBV12-4 and TRBJ1-6; D call uncertain. V was trimmed by 2 bases and J by 10 bases, leaving 15 bases between them. The CDR3 has 15 amino acids. Written as DNA, the CDR3 is TGTGCCAGCAGTTTAAATGCGGAGGCTGGATCACCCCTCCACTTT. It translates to CASSLNAEAGSPLHF.

In its sample, this clonotype was seen many times. Here the CDR3 DNA reads TGTGCCAGCAGCCTATTAGATGCCGAAAAACTGTTTTTT. This translates into CASSLLDAEKLFF. The J gene is TRBJ1-4, the V gene TRBV6-5; D not certain. Germline V gene lookup returns CDR1 MNHEY and CDR2 SVGAGI. V was clipped by 6 bases and J by 8 bases, with 13 bases between them. This CDR3 region has 13 residues.

Ten or more counts support this clonotype. The J gene is TRBJ1-1, the V gene TRBV28; D is ambiguous. Deletions cut 4 bases from V and 0 bases from J, with 15 bases between. The CDR3 extends over 16 amino acids. In germline, CDR1 is MDHEN, CDR2 SYDVKM. The CDR3 loop reads CASSWASTEVNTEAFF. Here the CDR3 DNA reads TGTGCCAGCAGTTGGGCCTCAACCGAGGTGAACACTGAAGCTTTCTTT.

This clonotype was observed many times. The chain has TRBV11-3 and TRBJ2-2; 7 positions match TRBD1. The CDR3 is 15 residues long. Germline trimming cut 5 bases from V and 7 bases from J; bases unmatched to any gene: 10. Germline lookup yields CDR1 SGHNT and CDR2 YENEEA. CDR3 in amino acids: CASSPGQNLFGELFF. The CDR3 coding sequence is TGTGCCAGCAGCCCGGGACAGAATCTCTTCGGGGAGCTGTTTTTT.

The chain uses TRBV2 and TRBJ1-5; 9 positions agree with TRBD1. The germline V gene encodes CDR1 SNHLY and CDR2 FYNNEI. V dropped 6 bases and J dropped 4; count of bases not matched to a gene: 7. The CDR3 length is 15 residues. CDR3 in amino acids: CASREDRGANQPQHF. The CDR3 coding sequence is TGTGCCAGCAGGGAGGACAGGGGCGCAAATCAGCCCCAGCATTTT. The full variable domain, with the rest looked up from reference TRBV2 and TRBJ1-5, is EPEVTQTPSHQVTQMGQEVILRCVPISNHLYFYWYRQILGQKVEFLVSFYNNEISEKSEIFDDQFSVERPDGSNFTLKIRSTKLEDSAMYFCASREDRGANQPQHFGDGTRLSIL.